Sequencing of this T cell receptor beta chain was carried out in a study of blood T cell repertoires in COVID-19. Participants were aged 18 to 89 years from roughly 26 US areas. Cohorts were assigned according to the clinical history that participants reported. There are 16 residues in the CDR3. V was clipped by 3 bases and J by 1 base, with 12 bases between them. Germline V gene lookup returns CDR1 SEHNR and CDR2 FQNEAQ (reference sequence). Methods used by the authors: How many nucleated cells were present was estimated from reference gene primer amplification. Sequencing was performed with immunoSEQ multiplex PCR; in TCRdb, only in-frame clones are kept and a portion is missing. V and J calls and clone size are those listed in that table; D and trimming were worked out from the DNA. The sample has about 400,000 clones, 85% to 90% seen once.

Sample: PBMCs or T cells enriched from blood (not recorded which). The clonotype was recovered from a woman in her thirties who had recovered from COVID-19. The chain couples TRBV7-9 to TRBJ2-2; the D gene is possibly TRBD2 (6 bases). Here the CDR3 reads CASSFPGGRNTGELFF. The CDR3 DNA sequence: TGTGCCAGCAGCTTCCCTGGGGGGAGGAACACCGGGGAGCTGTTTTTT. Variable domain in full (rest from reference TRBV7-9 and TRBJ2-2): DTGVSQNPRHKITKRGQNVTFRCDPISEHNRLYWYRQTLGQGPEFLTYFQNEAQLEKSRLLSDRFSAERPKGSFSTLEIQRTEQGDSAMYLCASSFPGGRNTGELFFGEGSRLTVL.